These 8 T cell receptor beta chains share one sample of origin, sequenced in a study of blood T cells in healthy people across ages. Primed by a sample-barcoded 5' primer and a J-beta primer mix, a second PCR proceeded for roughly 6 to 12 cycles. TCRdb reanalysed the 5' RACE reads using MiXCR and keeps one entry per CDR3 protein. This sample yields 1.5 million to 2 million distinct CDR3 sequences, of which 28% are seen a single time; 7.7% belongs to the top ten. Sample: blood. The receptors come from a woman in her 30s in good health.

Worth noting for this clonotype: A much larger clone differs by one base, so this may be a read error. This chain links TRBV2 with TRBJ2-1; 10 bases match TRBD2. Germline V CDR1 and CDR2: SNHLY, FYNNEI. The CDR3 consists of 15 residues. CDR3 region: CASPRASGSLNELFF. CDR3 bases: TGTGCCAGCCCGAGGGCTAGCGGGAGTTTAAATGAGCTGTTCTTC.

This clonotype was detected once. The rearrangement uses TRBV6-4 and TRBJ2-3, with TRBD2 as a possible D gene (5 bases). CDR3 length: 18 amino acids. V was shortened by 0 bases and J by 14 bases, with 30 bases between the two germline ends. Germline CDR1 reads MRHNA; CDR2 reads SNTAGT. The CDR3 here is CASSDSELREHHRYRSYF. The CDR3 coding sequence is TGTGCCAGCAGTGACTCGGAGCTTCGGGAACACCACAGATACCGTTCGTATTTT.

This clonotype appeared many times. J is TRBJ2-5 and V is TRBV7-2; possible D gene TRBD2, 6 bases. V lost 3 bases to trimming and J lost 0 bases, with 8 bases between them. The germline CDR1 and CDR2 sequences are SGHTA and FQGNSA. The CDR3 runs 14 residues. The CDR3: CASSFAGYQETQYF. DNA of the CDR3: TGTGCCAGCAGCTTCGCGGGGTACCAAGAGACCCAGTACTTC.

The J gene is TRBJ1-6, the V gene TRBV6-2 or TRBV6-3; 8 bases match TRBD1. The CDR3 runs 16 residues. Trimming removed 6 bases from V and 7 bases from J; junction bases left unmatched: 11. Germline V gives CDR1 MNHEY, CDR2 SVGEGT. The CDR3, as DNA: TGTGCCAGCAGCCCACTTCGACAGGGGACGAATTCACCCCTCCACTTT. This codes for CASSPLRQGTNSPLHF.

The rearrangement links TRBV7-9 to TRBJ1-1; D might be TRBD1 (6 bases). The length of the CDR3 is 17 residues. The germline V gene encodes CDR1 SEHNR and CDR2 FQNEAQ (reference sequence). V was shortened by 1 base and J by 4 bases, with 19 bases between the two germline ends. CDR3 amino acids: CASSLDRYREESTEAFF. The DNA of the CDR3 is TGTGCCAGCAGCTTAGATCGGTACAGGGAAGAAAGCACTGAAGCTTTCTTT.

This rearrangement joins TRBV29-1 to TRBJ1-2; 9 bases agree with TRBD1. This CDR3 comprises 14 residues. With V trimmed by 6 bases and J by 6 bases, 11 bases remained unmatched. Germline values: CDR1 SQVTM, CDR2 ANQGSEA. DNA for the CDR3: TGCAGCGTAGCCTACAGGGGGCGCTTTAATGGCTACACCTTC. Translation gives CSVAYRGRFNGYTF.

This clonotype was seen only a few times. The chain carries TRBV5-1 and TRBJ2-7; TRBD1 is a possible D gene (5 bases). V shed 2 bases and J shed 5 bases, with 11 bases lying between them. Germline V lookup: CDR1 SGHRS, CDR2 YFSETQ. The CDR3 spans 13 residues. The CDR3 loop reads CASSLSSRDEQYF. For the CDR3, the DNA is TGCGCCAGCAGCTTAAGTTCCAGGGACGAGCAGTACTTC.

This clonotype was counted many times. This chain connects TRBV4-3 to TRBJ2-4, with unresolved D. Germline CDR1 LGHNA, CDR2 YSLEER. The CDR3 totals 13 residues. The V and J ends lost 2 bases and 8 bases respectively, with 10 bases between them. The CDR3 reads CASSQTSTDIQYF. CDR3 DNA: TGCGCCAGCAGCCAAACTTCTACGGACATTCAGTACTTC.